The T cell receptor beta chain described here comes from a study of human T cells and chemical hapten exposure. Original processing notes: Sample TCR counts, which ranged from roughly 20,000 to 690,600, had a median of 95,638. TCRdb re-analysed the RACE reads in MiXCR, keeping a single row per CDR3 protein. TCRdb's processing, not the study's, gives the V and J calls here. The sample shows tens of thousands of distinct CDR3 sequences, around 9.6% of them seen only once. Time point given: pre-sensitization, week 0. Indicated treatment: therapeutic diphenylcyclopropenone sensitization with weekly scalp DPC. V gave up 3 bases and J gave up 9 bases; unmatched junction bases: 8. The V gene's germline CDR1 is MNHEY and CDR2 SVGEGT. The CDR3 consists of 14 residues. Notes on the study in general: Patch test score rose with PT1 expanded TCR count, significant at thresholds 8, 16 and 32, not 4.

This clonotype was detected ten times or more. Its antigen is unknown. Sequencing was performed on whole blood, taken in connection with sensitization to the hapten diphenylcyclopropenone (DPC). The receptor was isolated from a woman aged 40 to 55 with alopecia areata. Some clones in this sample may be carry-over from other donors' samples. The chain is built from TRBV6-2 or TRBV6-3 and TRBJ2-7; 10 bases are a match to TRBD2. The CDR3 sequence is CASSYLAGDDVQYF. Here the CDR3 DNA reads TGTGCCAGCAGTTATCTAGCGGGGGACGATGTGCAGTACTTC.